This TCR beta chain was sequenced during a study of CD8+ T cells in alopecia areata. Extraction and reverse transcription of RNA yielded cDNA as the sequencing template. The assay was immunoSEQ multiplex PCR, and TCRdb's table has in-frame clones only and misses some. The table records 140,000 to 150,000 clones, about 51% of them present only once. The CDR3 runs to 13 residues. Germline V gene sequence: CDR1 SQVTM, CDR2 ANQGSEA. The J segment lost 4 bases and the V segment lost 3 bases, leaving 2 bases of the junction unmatched. The rearrangement uses TRBV29-1 and TRBJ2-5; 10 bases match TRBD2. The clonotype was recovered from a human donor with alopecia areata. The material sequenced was CD4+ T cells sorted from blood, taken at week 0. This CDR3 is CSVDPSGRETQYF. The DNA for the CDR3 is TGCAGCGTTGACCCTAGCGGGAGAGAGACCCAGTACTTC.